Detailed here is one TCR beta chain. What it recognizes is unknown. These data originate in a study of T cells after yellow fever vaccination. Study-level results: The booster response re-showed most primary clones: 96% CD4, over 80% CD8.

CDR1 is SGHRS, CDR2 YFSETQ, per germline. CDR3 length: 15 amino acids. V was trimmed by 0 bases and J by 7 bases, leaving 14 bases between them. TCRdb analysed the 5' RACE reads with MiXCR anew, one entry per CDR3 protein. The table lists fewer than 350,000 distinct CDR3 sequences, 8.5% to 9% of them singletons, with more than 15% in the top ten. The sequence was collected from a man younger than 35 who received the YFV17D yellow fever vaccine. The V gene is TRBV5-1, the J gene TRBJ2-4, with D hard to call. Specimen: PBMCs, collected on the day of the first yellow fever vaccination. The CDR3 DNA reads TGCGCCAGCAGCTTGGTCCCGGCTAACGGGAACATTCAGTACTTC. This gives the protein CASSLVPANGNIQYF.